This T cell receptor (beta chain) stems from a study of blood T cell repertoires in COVID-19. Study-wide background: PBMCs, B-cell-depleted T cells, or T cells provided the cDNA or gDNA that made up the material.

TCRdb's copy holds only in-frame clones and misses some; the assay was immunoSEQ multiplex PCR. Of 450,000 to 500,000 clones detected, approximately 90% appear once; the ten largest clones hold 6.5% to 9.5%. Living in 24 US areas, the participants were between roughly 18 and 89 years of age. Clinical history reported by participants formed the basis on which cohorts were assigned. Cohort 3 donors counted as recovered after two negative PCRs, clearance, or resolved symptoms. Germline V lookup: CDR1 SQVTM, CDR2 ANQGSEA. Trimming took 6 bases from V and 11 from J; bases not matched to a gene: 9. This CDR3 has 13 residues.

The chain has TRBV29-1 and TRBJ2-3; 12 bases agree with TRBD2. This receptor was obtained from a woman aged 55-69 years who had recovered from COVID-19. Sequencing input: PBMCs or T cells enriched from blood (not recorded which). The CDR3, as DNA: TGCAGCGTCACCCTAGCGGGGGGGCGAAGGCAGTATTTT. The encoded protein is CSVTLAGGRRQYF.